The 6 T cell receptor beta chains presented below share a single source sample, sequenced in a study of cytomegalovirus exposure and HLA in healthy donors. The PCR contained 60 Vbeta and 13 Jbeta primers. Profiling relied on immunoSEQ multiplex PCR, and the TCRdb table lists in-frame clones only, not all of them. The profile covers over 100,000 clones, with around 73% appearing a single time and around 7.7% taken by the ten largest. Source material: PBMCs. The receptors originated from a middle-aged man in good health and CMV-seronegative.

V gene TRBV2 combines with J gene TRBJ2-1; tentative D call: TRBD2 (5 bases). Germline CDR1 and CDR2: SNHLY and FYNNEI. Trimming removed 5 bases at V and 7 bases at J, with 15 bases between. The CDR3 is 14 residues long. The CDR3 is CASSYSPGGNEQFF. CDR3 nucleotide sequence: TGTGCCAGCAGTTACTCGCCAGGCGGGAATGAGCAGTTCTTC.

The sample holds many counts of this clone. V usage is TRBV7-9 and J usage is TRBJ2-7; 10 bases match TRBD1. Germline V gene lookup returns CDR1 SEHNR and CDR2 FQNEAQ (reference sequence). The trim removed 4 bases at V and 5 bases at J, leaving 14 bases unmatched. This CDR3 region has 17 residues. This CDR3 reads CASSSPPGQGFTDEQYF. CDR3 nucleotides: TGTGCCAGCAGCTCACCGCCGGGACAGGGGTTTACCGACGAGCAGTACTTC.

The V and J genes are TRBV5-1 and TRBJ1-1, with D unclear. The CDR3 length is 13 residues. V was cut by 1 base and J by 6 bases, with 10 bases left in between. The germline V gene has CDR1 SGHRS and CDR2 YFSETQ. Here the CDR3 reads CASSLTDNSEAFF. The CDR3 coding sequence is TGCGCCAGCAGCTTGACAGACAACTCTGAAGCTTTCTTT.

This clone was counted between two and nine times. This chain links TRBV11-2 with TRBJ2-4; weak D call: TRBD2 (5 bases). The germline V and J ends were trimmed by 5 bases and 7 bases, with 18 bases remaining between them. The CDR3 consists of 15 residues. Germline assignment: CDR1 SGHAT and CDR2 FQNNGV. CDR3 coding DNA: TGTGCCAGCAGCCTTAACCCCCGGGGATGGAACATTCAGTACTTC. It encodes CASSLNPRGWNIQYF.

This sequence joins TRBV7-2 and TRBJ1-5; TRBD1 might be the D (6 bases). Trimming removed 5 bases from V and 7 bases from J, with 18 bases in between. Per germline, CDR1 SGHTA and CDR2 FQGNSA. The CDR3 is 15 residues long. The CDR3 protein is CASSLTGQSNQPQHF. DNA of the CDR3: TGTGCCAGCAGCCTAACAGGGCAGAGTAACCAGCCCCAGCATTTT.

The J gene is TRBJ1-4, the V gene TRBV4-3; D is undetermined. Germline loops: CDR1 LGHNA, CDR2 YSLEER. CDR3 length equals 15 residues. V dropped 0 bases and J dropped 5 bases, with 10 bases sitting between them. The CDR3 sequence is CASSQDQPRNEKLFF. The DNA for the CDR3 is TGCGCCAGCAGCCAAGATCAACCTCGGAATGAAAAACTGTTTTTT.